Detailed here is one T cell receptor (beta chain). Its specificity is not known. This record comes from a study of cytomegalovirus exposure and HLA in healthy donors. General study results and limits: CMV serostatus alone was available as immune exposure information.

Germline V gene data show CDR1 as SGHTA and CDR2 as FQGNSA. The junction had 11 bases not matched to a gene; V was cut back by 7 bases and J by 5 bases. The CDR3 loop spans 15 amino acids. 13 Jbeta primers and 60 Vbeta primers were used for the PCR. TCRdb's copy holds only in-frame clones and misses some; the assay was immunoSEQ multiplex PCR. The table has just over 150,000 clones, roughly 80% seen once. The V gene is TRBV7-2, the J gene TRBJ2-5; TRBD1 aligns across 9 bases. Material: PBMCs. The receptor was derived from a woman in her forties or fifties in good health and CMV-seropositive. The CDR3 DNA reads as TGTGCCAGCACCCCCCAACAGGGGGCGTGGGAGACCCAGTACTTC. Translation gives CASTPQQGAWETQYF.